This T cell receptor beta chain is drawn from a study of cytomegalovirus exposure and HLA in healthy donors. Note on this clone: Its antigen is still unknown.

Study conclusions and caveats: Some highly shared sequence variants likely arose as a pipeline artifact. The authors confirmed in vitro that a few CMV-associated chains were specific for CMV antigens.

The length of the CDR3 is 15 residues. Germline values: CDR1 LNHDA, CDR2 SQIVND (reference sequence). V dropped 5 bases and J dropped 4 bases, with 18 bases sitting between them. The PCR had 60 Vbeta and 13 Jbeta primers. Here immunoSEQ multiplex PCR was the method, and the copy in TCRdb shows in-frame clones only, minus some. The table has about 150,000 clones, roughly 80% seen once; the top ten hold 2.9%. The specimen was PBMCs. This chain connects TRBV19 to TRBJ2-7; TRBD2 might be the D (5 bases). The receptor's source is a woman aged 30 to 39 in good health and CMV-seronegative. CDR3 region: CASSYGSGSGYEQYF. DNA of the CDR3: TGTGCCAGTAGTTACGGGTCGGGATCTGGGTACGAGCAGTACTTC.